One and the same sample provided the 9 T cell receptor beta chains below, sequenced in a study of PD-L1 blockade in urothelial cancer. Using immunoSEQ multiplex PCR, the repertoire was profiled, and TCRdb retains in-frame clones only, with some absent. The repertoire consists of 45,000 to 50,000 clones, with about 91% occurring once and the leading ten covering around 3.9%. Sample: PBMCs, taken around atezolizumab (anti-PD-L1) treatment. The source of these receptors is a man older than 75 with urothelial cancer.

This clone has just one count. This sequence joins TRBV19 and TRBJ1-5, with 8 bases lining up with TRBD1. V was pared by 8 bases and J by 4 bases, with 7 bases of the junction left unmatched. The CDR3 length is 14 residues. From germline, CDR1 is LNHDA and CDR2 SQIVND (reference sequence). The CDR3 spells CASSDRAGNQPQHF. CDR3 coding DNA: TGTGCCAGTTCGGACAGGGCGGGTAATCAGCCCCAGCATTTT.

V usage is TRBV30 and J usage is TRBJ2-7; D possibly corresponds to TRBD1 (6 bases). Trimming left V 0 bases short and J 11 bases short, with 11 bases between. Germline CDR1 is GTSNPN and CDR2 is SVGIG (reference sequence). The CDR3 totals 11 residues. The CDR3, as DNA: TGTGCCTGGAGTGTAGAACAGGGAGAGTACTTC. This sequence encodes CAWSVEQGEYF.

The chain has TRBV10-2 and TRBJ2-7, with 8 nucleotides matching TRBD1. Germline values: CDR1 WSHSY, CDR2 SAAADI. J lost 6 bases, V lost 7 bases, and 8 bases had no gene match. The CDR3 has 13 amino acids. The CDR3 loop reads CASIGPQGGEQYF. CDR3 DNA: TGCGCCAGCATCGGACCACAGGGGGGCGAGCAGTACTTC.

The chain recombines TRBV5-1 with TRBJ2-7; D unclear. Trimming stripped 7 bases from V and 0 bases from J, with 11 bases between. The CDR3 totals 13 residues. The germline gives CDR1 SGHRS, CDR2 YFSETQ. CDR3 residues: CASQQPGSYEQYF. DNA for the CDR3: TGCGCCAGCCAGCAACCAGGCTCCTACGAGCAGTACTTC.

This clone was observed once. The V call is TRBV18, the J call TRBJ2-1, with D perhaps matching TRBD1 (6 bases). In germline, CDR1 is KGHSH, CDR2 LQKENI. Between the trimmed V and J ends, which lost 0 bases and 0 bases, there was a span of 9 bases. This CDR3 contains 16 residues. The CDR3 here is CASSPPRGSSYNEQFF. Here the CDR3 DNA reads TGTGCCAGCTCACCACCTAGGGGGAGCTCCTACAATGAGCAGTTCTTC.

The genes are TRBV19 and TRBJ1-5, with D hard to call. The V end was cut by 6 bases, the J end by 0 bases, with 15 bases between. From germline, CDR1 is LNHDA and CDR2 SQIVND (reference sequence). The CDR3 runs 16 residues. CDR3 sequence reads: CASSLMTSRSNQPQHF. The CDR3 region has the DNA TGTGCCAGTAGCCTTATGACATCCCGTAGCAATCAGCCCCAGCATTTT.

The rearrangement uses TRBV7-6 and TRBJ2-2; 10 nucleotides align to TRBD1. Germline V CDR1 and CDR2: SGHVS, FNYEAQ. The V and J ends lost 3 bases and 5 bases, in that order; junction bases with no gene match: 12. The length of the CDR3 is 18 residues. In nucleotides, the CDR3 is TGTGCCAGCAGCTTCCATTCCGGGACAGGGGACTTTACCGGGGAGCTGTTTTTT. Residues: CASSFHSGTGDFTGELFF.

The chain has TRBV7-9 and TRBJ2-1, with TRBD2 identical over 9 bases. The ends lost 0 bases at V and 8 bases at J; junction bases unmatched: 8. Looked up from germline, CDR1 is SEHNR and CDR2 is FQNEAQ (reference sequence). This CDR3 comprises 16 residues. CDR3 in DNA: TGTGCCAGCAGCTTAGCGGGCGGGAGGGCCCTCGATGAGCAGTTCTTC. Amino acid sequence: CASSLAGGRALDEQFF.

V and J are TRBV7-9 and TRBJ2-7; 11 nucleotides line up with TRBD2. V trimming: 4 bases; J trimming: 1 base; junction bases outside the gene matches: 9. This CDR3 is built from 17 residues. In germline, CDR1 is SEHNR, CDR2 FQNEAQ (reference sequence). The CDR3 is CASSSFAGTSGSYEQYF. CDR3 nucleotide sequence: TGTGCCAGCAGCTCCTTTGCCGGGACTAGCGGTTCCTACGAGCAGTACTTC.